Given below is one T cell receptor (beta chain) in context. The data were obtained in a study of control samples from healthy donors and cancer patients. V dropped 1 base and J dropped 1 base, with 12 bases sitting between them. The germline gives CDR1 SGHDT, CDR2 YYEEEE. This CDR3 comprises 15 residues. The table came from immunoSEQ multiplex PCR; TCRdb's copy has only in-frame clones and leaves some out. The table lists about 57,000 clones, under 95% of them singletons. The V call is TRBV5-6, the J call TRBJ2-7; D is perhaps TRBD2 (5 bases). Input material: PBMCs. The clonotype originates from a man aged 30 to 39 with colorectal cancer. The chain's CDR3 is CASSLLAGGSYEQYF. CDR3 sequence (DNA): TGTGCCAGCAGCTTGTTGGCAGGAGGATCCTACGAGCAGTACTTC.